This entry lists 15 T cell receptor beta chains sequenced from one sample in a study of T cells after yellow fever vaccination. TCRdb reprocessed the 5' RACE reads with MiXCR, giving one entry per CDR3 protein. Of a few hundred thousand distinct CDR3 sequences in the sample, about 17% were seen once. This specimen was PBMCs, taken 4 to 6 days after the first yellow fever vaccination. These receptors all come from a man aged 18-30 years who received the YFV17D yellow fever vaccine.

The CDR3 bases are TGTGCCTCGGGACAGGGTTTTGGTGCGACTAATGAAAAACTGTTTTTT. Its translation: CASGQGFGATNEKLFF. The V and J genes are TRBV9 and TRBJ1-4, with 9 positions matching TRBD1. Trimming took 10 bases from V and 2 from J; bases not matched to a gene: 12. This CDR3 is built from 16 residues. Germline loops: CDR1 SGDLS, CDR2 YYNGEE.

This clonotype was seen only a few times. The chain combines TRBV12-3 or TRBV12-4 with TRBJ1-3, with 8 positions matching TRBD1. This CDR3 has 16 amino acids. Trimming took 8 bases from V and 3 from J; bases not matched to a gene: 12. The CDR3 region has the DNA TGTGCCAGCGGCACGGGGACAGGATACGGTGGAAACACCATATATTTT. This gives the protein CASGTGTGYGGNTIYF.

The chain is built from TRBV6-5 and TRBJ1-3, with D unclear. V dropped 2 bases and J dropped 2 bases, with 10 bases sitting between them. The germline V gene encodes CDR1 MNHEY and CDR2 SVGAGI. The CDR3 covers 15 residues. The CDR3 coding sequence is TGTGCCAGCAGTTACCACAGCCCCCCTGGAAACACCATATATTTT. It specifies CASSYHSPPGNTIYF.

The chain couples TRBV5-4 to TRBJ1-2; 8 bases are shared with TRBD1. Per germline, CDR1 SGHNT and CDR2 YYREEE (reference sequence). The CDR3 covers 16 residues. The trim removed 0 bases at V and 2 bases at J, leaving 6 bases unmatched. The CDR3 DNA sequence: TGTGCCAGCAGCTTGGAAGGGTGGGACAGGAACTATGGCTACACCTTC. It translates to CASSLEGWDRNYGYTF. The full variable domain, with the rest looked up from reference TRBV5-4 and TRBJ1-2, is ETGVTQSPTHLIKTRGQQVTLRCSSQSGHNTVSWYQQALGQGPQFIFQYYREEENGRGNFPPRFSGLQFPNYSSELNVNALELDDSALYLCASSLEGWDRNYGYTFGSGTRLTVV.

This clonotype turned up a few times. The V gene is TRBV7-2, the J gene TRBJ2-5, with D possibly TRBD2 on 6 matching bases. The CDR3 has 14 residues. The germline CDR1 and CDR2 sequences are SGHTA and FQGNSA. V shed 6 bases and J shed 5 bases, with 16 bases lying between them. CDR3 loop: CASRKAGSGETQYF. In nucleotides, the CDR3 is TGTGCCAGCAGGAAGGCGGGGTCGGGGGAGACCCAGTACTTC.

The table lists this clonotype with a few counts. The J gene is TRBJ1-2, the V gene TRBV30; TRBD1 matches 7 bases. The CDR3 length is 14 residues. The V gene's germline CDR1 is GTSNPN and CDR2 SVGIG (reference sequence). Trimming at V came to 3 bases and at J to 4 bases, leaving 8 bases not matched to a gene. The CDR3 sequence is CAWRTPGGFYGYTF. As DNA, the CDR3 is TGTGCCTGGAGGACCCCAGGGGGTTTCTATGGCTACACCTTC.

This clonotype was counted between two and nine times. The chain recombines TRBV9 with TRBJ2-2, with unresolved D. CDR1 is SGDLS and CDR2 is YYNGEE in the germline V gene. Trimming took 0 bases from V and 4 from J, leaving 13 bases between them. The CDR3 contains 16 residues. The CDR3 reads CASSVGAETSTGELFF. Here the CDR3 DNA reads TGTGCCAGCAGCGTAGGGGCAGAAACTTCCACCGGGGAGCTGTTTTTT. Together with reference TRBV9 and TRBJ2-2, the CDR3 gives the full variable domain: DSGVTQTPKHLITATGQRVTLRCSPRSGDLSVYWYQQSLDQGLQFLIQYYNGEERAKGNILERFSAQQFPDLHSELNLSSLELGDSALYFCASSVGAETSTGELFFGEGSRLTVL.

The CDR3 DNA sequence: TGTGCCAGCAGCTTTGGGACAGGCCTACCTCAGCCCCAGCATTTT. It translates to CASSFGTGLPQPQHF. The V and J genes are TRBV7-2 and TRBJ1-5, with 8 nucleotides matching TRBD1. The CDR3 sequence is 15 residues long. Trimming removed 3 bases from V and 6 bases from J; junction bases left unmatched: 7. From germline, CDR1 is SGHTA and CDR2 FQGNSA.

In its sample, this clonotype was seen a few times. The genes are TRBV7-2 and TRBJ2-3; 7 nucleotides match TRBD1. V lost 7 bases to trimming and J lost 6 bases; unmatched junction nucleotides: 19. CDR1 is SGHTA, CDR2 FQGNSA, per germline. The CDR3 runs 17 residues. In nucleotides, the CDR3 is TGTGCCAGCACCCAGACACAGGGGTGGATACAGGGGGATACGCAGTATTTT. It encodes CASTQTQGWIQGDTQYF.

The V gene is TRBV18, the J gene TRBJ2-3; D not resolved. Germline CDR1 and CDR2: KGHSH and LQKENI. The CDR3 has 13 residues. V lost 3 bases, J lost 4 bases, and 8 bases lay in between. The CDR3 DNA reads TGTGCCAGCTCACCGTCACGCCCAGATACGCAGTATTTT. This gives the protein CASSPSRPDTQYF.

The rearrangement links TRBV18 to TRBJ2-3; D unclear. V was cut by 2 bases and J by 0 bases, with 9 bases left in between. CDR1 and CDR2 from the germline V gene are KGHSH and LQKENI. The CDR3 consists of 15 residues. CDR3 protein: CASSPSADSTDTQYF. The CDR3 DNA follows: TGTGCCAGCTCACCATCCGCCGATAGCACAGATACGCAGTATTTT.

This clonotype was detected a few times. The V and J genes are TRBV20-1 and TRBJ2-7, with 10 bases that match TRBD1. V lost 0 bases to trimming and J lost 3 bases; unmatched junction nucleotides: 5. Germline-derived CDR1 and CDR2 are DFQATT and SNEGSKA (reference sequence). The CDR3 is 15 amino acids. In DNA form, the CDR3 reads TGCAGTGCTAGAGATTACGGACAGGGGGGCTACGAGCAGTACTTC. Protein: CSARDYGQGGYEQYF.

This CDR3 is CAREPHRGRGSPLHF. CDR3 in DNA: TGTGCCAGAGAACCTCACAGGGGGCGCGGATCACCCCTCCACTTT. The V and J genes are TRBV6-1 and TRBJ1-6, with 9 bases matching TRBD1. Germline-derived CDR1 and CDR2 are MNHNS and SASEGT. This CDR3 comprises 15 residues. J gave up 10 bases and V 9 bases, and 13 bases lay outside the gene matches.

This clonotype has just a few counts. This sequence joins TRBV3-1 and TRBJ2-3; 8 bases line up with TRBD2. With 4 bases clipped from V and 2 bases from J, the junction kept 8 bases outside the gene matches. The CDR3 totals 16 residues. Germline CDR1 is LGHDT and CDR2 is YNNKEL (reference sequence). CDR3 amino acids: CASSPRSGINTDTQYF. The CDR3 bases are TGTGCCAGCAGCCCACGTAGCGGGATCAACACAGATACGCAGTATTTT.

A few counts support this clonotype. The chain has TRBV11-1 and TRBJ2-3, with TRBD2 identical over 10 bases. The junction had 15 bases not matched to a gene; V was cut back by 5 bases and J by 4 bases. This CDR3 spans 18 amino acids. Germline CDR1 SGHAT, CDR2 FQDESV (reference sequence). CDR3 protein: CASSTLAGGDQQSDTQYF. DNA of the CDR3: TGTGCCAGCAGCACCTTAGCGGGGGGCGACCAACAGTCAGATACGCAGTATTTT.